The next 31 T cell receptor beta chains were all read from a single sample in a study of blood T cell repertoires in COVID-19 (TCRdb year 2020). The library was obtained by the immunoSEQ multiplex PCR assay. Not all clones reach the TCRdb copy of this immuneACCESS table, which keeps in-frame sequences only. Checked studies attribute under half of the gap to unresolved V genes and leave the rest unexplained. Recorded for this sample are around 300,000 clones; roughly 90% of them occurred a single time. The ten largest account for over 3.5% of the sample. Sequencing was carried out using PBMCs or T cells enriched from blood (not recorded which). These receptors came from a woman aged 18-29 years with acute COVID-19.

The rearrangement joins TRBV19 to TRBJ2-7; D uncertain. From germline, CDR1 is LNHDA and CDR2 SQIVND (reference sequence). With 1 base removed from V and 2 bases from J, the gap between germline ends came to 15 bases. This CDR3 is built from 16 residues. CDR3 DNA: TGTGCCAGTAGTATAGGGTTGGCGACACAACCCTACGAGCAGTACTTC. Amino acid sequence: CASSIGLATQPYEQYF.

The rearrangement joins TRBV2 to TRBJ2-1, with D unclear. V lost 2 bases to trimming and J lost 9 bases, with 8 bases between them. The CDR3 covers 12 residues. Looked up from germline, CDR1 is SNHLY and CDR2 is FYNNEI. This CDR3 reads CASSESGAEQFF. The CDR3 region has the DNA TGTGCCAGCAGTGAATCAGGCGCTGAGCAGTTCTTC.

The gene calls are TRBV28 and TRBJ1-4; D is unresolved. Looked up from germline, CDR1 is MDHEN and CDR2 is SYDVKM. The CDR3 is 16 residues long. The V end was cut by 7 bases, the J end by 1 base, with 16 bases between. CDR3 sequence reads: CASTTERERTNEKLFF. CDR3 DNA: TGTGCCAGCACCACCGAAAGGGAGAGAACTAATGAAAAACTGTTTTTT.

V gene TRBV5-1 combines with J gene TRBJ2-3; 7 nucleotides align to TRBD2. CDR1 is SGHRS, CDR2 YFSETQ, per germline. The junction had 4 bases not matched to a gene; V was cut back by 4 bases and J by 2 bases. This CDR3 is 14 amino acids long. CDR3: CASSGDYNTDTQYF. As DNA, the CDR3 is TGCGCCAGCAGCGGGGACTATAACACAGATACGCAGTATTTT.

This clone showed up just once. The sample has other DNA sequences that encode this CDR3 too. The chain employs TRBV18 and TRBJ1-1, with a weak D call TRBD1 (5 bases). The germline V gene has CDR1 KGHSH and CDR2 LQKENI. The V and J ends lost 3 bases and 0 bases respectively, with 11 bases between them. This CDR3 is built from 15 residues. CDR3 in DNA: TGTGCCAGCTCACCGGGGACTGGCGTGAACACTGAAGCTTTCTTT. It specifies CASSPGTGVNTEAFF.

For the CDR3, the DNA is TGTGCCAGCAACGCGGGAGCGACAGATACGCAGTATTTT. The encoded protein is CASNAGATDTQYF. The gene calls are TRBV5-8 and TRBJ2-3; 7 bases are a match to TRBD2. The CDR3 extends over 13 amino acids. The junction had 4 bases not matched to a gene; V was cut back by 6 bases and J by 3 bases. Germline lookup yields CDR1 SGHTS and CDR2 YDEGEE.

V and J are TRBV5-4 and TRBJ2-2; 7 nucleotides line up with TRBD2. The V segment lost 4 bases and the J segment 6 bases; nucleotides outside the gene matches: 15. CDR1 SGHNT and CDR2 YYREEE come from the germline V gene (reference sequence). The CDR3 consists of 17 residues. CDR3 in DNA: TGTGCCAGCAGCCCCACTAGCGCTATTCGGGATGCCGGGGAGCTGTTTTTT. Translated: CASSPTSAIRDAGELFF.

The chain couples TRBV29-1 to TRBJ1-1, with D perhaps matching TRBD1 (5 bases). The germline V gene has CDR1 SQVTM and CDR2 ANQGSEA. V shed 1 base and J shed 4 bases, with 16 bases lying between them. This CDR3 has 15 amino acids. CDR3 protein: CSVEGVSGGTTEAFF. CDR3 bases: TGCAGCGTTGAAGGGGTGTCGGGAGGGACCACTGAAGCTTTCTTT.

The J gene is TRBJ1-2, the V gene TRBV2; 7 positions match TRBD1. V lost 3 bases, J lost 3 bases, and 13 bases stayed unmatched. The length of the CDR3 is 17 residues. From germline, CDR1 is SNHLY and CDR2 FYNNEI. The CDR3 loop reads CASSDDRDRTSHYGYTF. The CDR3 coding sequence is TGTGCCAGCAGTGACGACAGGGATAGGACTTCGCACTATGGCTACACCTTC.

CDR3 sequence: CAATSRETQYF. The CDR3 DNA is TGTGCCGCAACTAGTCGGGAGACCCAGTACTTC. This chain uses TRBV2 with TRBJ2-5; tentative D call: TRBD2 (5 bases). V dropped 11 bases and J dropped 5 bases, with 12 bases sitting between them. CDR1 and CDR2 (germline): SNHLY, FYNNEI. The CDR3 has 11 residues.

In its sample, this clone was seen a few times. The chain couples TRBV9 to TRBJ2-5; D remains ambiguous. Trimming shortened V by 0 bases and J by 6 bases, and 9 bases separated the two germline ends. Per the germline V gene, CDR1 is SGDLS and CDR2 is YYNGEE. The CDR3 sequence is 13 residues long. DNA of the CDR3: TGTGCCAGCAGCGTAGACAGTTCCCAGACCCAGTACTTC. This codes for CASSVDSSQTQYF.

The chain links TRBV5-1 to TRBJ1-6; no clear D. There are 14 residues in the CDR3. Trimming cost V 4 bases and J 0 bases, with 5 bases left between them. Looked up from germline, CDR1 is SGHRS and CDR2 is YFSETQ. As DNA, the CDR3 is TGCGCCAGCAGCGAGAGCTCCTATAATTCACCCCTCCACTTT. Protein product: CASSESSYNSPLHF.

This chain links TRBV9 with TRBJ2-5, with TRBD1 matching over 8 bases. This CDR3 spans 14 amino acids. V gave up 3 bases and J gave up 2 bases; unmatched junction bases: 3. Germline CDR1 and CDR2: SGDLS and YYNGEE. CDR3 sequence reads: CASSDRDRQETQYF. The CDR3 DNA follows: TGTGCCAGCAGCGACCGGGACAGGCAAGAGACCCAGTACTTC.

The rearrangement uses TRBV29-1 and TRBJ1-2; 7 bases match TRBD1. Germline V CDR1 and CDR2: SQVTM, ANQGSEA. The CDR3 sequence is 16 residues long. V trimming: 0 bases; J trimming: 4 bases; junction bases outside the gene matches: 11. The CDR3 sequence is CSVEERQGRGTYGYTF. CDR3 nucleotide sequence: TGCAGCGTTGAAGAGAGACAGGGTCGGGGTACCTATGGCTACACCTTC.

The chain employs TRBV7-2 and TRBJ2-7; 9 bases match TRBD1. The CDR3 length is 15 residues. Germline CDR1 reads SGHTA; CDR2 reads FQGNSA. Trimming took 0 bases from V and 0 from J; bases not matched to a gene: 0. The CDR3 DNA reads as TGTGCCAGCAGCTTAGCGGGACAGGGCTCCTACGAGCAGTACTTC. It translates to CASSLAGQGSYEQYF. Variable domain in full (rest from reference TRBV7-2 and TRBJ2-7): GAGVSQSPSNKVTEKGKDVELRCDPISGHTALYWYRQSLGQGLEFLIYFQGNSAPDKSGLPSDRFSAERTGGSVSTLTIQRTQQEDSAVYLCASSLAGQGSYEQYFGPGTRLTVT.

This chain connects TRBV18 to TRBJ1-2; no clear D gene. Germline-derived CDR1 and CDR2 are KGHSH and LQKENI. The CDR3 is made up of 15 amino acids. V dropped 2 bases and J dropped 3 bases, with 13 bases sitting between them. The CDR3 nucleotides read TGTGCCAGCTCACCAGATTCAAAGGCGGACTATGGCTACACCTTC. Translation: CASSPDSKADYGYTF.

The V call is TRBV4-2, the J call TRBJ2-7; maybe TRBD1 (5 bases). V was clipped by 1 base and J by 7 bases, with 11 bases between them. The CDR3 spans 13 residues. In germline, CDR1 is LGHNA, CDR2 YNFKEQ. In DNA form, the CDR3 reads TGTGCCAGCAGCCAAGTGGGGCAGGATGAGCAGTACTTC. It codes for CASSQVGQDEQYF.

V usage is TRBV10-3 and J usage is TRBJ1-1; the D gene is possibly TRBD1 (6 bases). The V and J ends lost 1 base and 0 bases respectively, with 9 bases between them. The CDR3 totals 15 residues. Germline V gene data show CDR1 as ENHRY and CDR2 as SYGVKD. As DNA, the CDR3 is TGTGCCATCAGTGAGTTACAGGGACTGAACACTGAAGCTTTCTTT. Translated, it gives CAISELQGLNTEAFF.

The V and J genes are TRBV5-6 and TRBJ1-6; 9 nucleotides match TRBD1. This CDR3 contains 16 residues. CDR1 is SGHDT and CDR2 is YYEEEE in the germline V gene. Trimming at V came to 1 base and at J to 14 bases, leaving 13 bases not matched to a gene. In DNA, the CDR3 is TGTGCCAGCAGCTTGAAGTTTGGACAGGGGCAAGGAGCCCTCCACTTT. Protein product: CASSLKFGQGQGALHF.

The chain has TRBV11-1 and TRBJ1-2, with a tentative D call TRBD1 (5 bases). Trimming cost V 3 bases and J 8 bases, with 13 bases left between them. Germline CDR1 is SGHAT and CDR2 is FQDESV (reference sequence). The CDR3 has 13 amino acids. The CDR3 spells CASSFQGTGGYTF. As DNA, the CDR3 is TGTGCCAGCAGCTTCCAGGGAACTGGAGGCTACACCTTC.

CDR3 nucleotide sequence: TGTGCCAGCAGCTTAGGGGCTAGCTGGGACGAGCAGTACTTC. It translates to CASSLGASWDEQYF. This chain joins TRBV7-9 and TRBJ2-7; TRBD2 might be the D (5 bases). Germline loops: CDR1 SEHNR, CDR2 FQNEAQ (reference sequence). V was pared by 1 base and J by 5 bases, with 12 bases between. CDR3 length: 14 amino acids.

The CDR3 reads CASGPGLKLFF. CDR3 nucleotides: TGTGCCAGCGGCCCGGGACTAAAACTGTTTTTT. J is TRBJ1-4 and V is TRBV28; weak D call: TRBD1 (5 bases). V lost 8 bases, J lost 10 bases, and 11 bases lay in between. This CDR3 is built from 11 residues. Germline V gene sequence: CDR1 MDHEN, CDR2 SYDVKM. Combining the CDR3 with reference TRBV28 and TRBJ1-4 gives the whole variable domain DVKVTQSSRYLVKRTGEKVFLECVQDMDHENMFWYRQDPGLGLRLIYFSYDVKMKEKGDIPEGYSVSREKKERFSLILESASTNQTSMYLCASGPGLKLFFGSGTQLSVL.

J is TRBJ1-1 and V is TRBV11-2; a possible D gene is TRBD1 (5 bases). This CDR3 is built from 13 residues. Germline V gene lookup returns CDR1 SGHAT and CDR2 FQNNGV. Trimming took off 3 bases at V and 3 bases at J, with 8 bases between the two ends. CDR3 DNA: TGTGCCAGCAGCTTCGCGGGGGACACTGAAGCTTTCTTT. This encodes CASSFAGDTEAFF.

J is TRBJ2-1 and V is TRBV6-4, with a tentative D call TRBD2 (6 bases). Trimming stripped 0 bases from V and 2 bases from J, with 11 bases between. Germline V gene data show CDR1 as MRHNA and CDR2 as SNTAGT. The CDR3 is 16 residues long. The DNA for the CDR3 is TGTGCCAGCAGTGACTCCGGCGCGGGGCCCTACAATGAGCAGTTCTTC. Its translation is CASSDSGAGPYNEQFF.

CDR3 residues: CASSNPGHASNRTQYF. The CDR3 nucleotides read TGTGCCAGCTCGAACCCCGGACACGCTTCTAATAGGACGCAGTATTTT. This rearrangement joins TRBV7-3 to TRBJ2-3, with D perhaps matching TRBD1 (5 bases). Germline values: CDR1 SGHTA, CDR2 FQGTGA. The CDR3 consists of 16 residues. The germline V and J ends were trimmed by 8 bases and 9 bases, with 27 bases remaining between them.

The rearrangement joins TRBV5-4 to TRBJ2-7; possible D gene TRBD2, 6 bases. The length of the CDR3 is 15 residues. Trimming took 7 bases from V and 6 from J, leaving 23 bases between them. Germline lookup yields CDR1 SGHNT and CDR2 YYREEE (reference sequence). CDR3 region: CASEKTGRGAPEQYF. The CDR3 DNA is TGTGCCAGCGAGAAAACCGGGAGAGGGGCACCCGAGCAGTACTTC.

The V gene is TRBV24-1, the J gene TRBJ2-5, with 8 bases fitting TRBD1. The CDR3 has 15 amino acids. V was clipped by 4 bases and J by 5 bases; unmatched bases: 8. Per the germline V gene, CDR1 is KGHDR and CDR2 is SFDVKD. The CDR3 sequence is CATSDPQGAQETQYF. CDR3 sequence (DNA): TGTGCCACCAGTGACCCCCAGGGGGCACAGGAGACCCAGTACTTC.

CDR3 residues: CASEETGEGYTF. The CDR3 DNA reads TGTGCCAGTGAAGAGACAGGGGAGGGCTACACCTTC. This rearrangement joins TRBV19 to TRBJ1-2; TRBD1 agrees at 8 bases. The V gene's germline CDR1 is LNHDA and CDR2 SQIVND (reference sequence). V lost 8 bases and J lost 8; bases outside the gene matches: 7. The CDR3 sequence is 12 residues long.

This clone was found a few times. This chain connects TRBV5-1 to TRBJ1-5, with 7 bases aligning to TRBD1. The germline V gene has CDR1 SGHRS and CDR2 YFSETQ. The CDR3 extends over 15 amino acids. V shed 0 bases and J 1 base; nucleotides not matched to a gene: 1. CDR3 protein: CASSLGGQSNQPQHF. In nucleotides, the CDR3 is TGCGCCAGCAGCTTGGGGGGACAGAGCAATCAGCCCCAGCATTTT.

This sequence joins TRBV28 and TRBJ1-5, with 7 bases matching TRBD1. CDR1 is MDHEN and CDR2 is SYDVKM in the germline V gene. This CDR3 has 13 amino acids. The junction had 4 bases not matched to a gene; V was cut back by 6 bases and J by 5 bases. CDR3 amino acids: CASSPQGHQPQHF. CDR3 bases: TGTGCCAGCAGCCCACAGGGGCATCAGCCCCAGCATTTT.

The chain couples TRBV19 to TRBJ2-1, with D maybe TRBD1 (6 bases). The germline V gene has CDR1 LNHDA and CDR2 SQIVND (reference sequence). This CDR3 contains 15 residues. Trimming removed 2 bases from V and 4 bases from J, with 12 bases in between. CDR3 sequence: CASSIRTEQYNEQFF. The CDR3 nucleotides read TGTGCCAGTAGTATACGGACAGAGCAGTACAATGAGCAGTTCTTC.